These 15 T cell receptor beta chains originate from one sample sequenced in a study of T cell responses to AZD1222 COVID-19 vaccine. Data came from immunoSEQ multiplex PCR; TCRdb stores just in-frame clones and leaves some out. The repertoire includes about 200,000 clones, around 92% of them detected once, and 1% to 1.5% sits in the top ten. Material: peripheral blood, obtained on day 0 of AZD1222 vaccination. The receptors were gathered from an adult in good health.

This sequence joins TRBV4-3 and TRBJ1-4; 8 positions agree with TRBD1. Trimming took 3 bases from V and 8 from J; bases not matched to a gene: 8. CDR3 length: 15 residues. Germline V CDR1 and CDR2: LGHNA, YSLEER. DNA for the CDR3: TGCGCCAGCAGCCAGGATCAACAGGGGGGAGAAAAACTGTTTTTT. Its translation: CASSQDQQGGEKLFF.

A few counts support this clone. V usage is TRBV7-9 and J usage is TRBJ1-3, with D uncertain. The V gene lost 2 bases and the J gene lost 1 base, with 12 bases spanning the gap. This CDR3 is built from 16 residues. Looked up from germline, CDR1 is SEHNR and CDR2 is FQNEAQ (reference sequence). CDR3 amino acids: CASSLMLWGSGNTIYF. CDR3 nucleotides: TGTGCCAGCAGCTTAATGTTGTGGGGATCTGGAAACACCATATATTTT. The complete variable domain, with remaining parts taken from reference TRBV7-9 and TRBJ1-3, reads DTGVSQNPRHKITKRGQNVTFRCDPISEHNRLYWYRQTLGQGPEFLTYFQNEAQLEKSRLLSDRFSAERPKGSFSTLEIQRTEQGDSAMYLCASSLMLWGSGNTIYFGEGSWLTVV.

CDR3 nucleotide sequence: TGTGCTTCGCAAGGGGGGGGCCGACTAAAAGCTAACTATGGCTACACCTTC. Protein: CASQGGGRLKANYGYTF. The V gene is TRBV2, the J gene TRBJ1-2; D perhaps matches TRBD1 (6 bases). Per germline, CDR1 SNHLY and CDR2 FYNNEI. CDR3 length equals 17 residues.

The CDR3 reads CASRQQQGGYTF. CDR3 sequence (DNA): TGTGCCAGCAGACAGCAGCAGGGGGGCTACACCTTC. The genes are TRBV12-3 or TRBV12-4 and TRBJ1-2; D is perhaps TRBD1 (6 bases). The CDR3 has 12 amino acids. V lost 6 bases, J lost 8 bases, and 13 bases lay in between.

This chain joins TRBV7-9 and TRBJ2-3; tentatively, D is TRBD1 (5 bases). V lost 5 bases and J lost 4, with 13 bases in between. CDR1 is SEHNR and CDR2 is FQNEAQ in the germline V gene (reference sequence). The CDR3 consists of 14 residues. The CDR3 DNA sequence: TGTGCCAGCAGCCTTGGACACGGCCCAGATACGCAGTATTTT. This gives the protein CASSLGHGPDTQYF.

The CDR3 DNA is TGTGCCAGCAGCCAACCTCCAGGAAACTATGGCTACACCTTC. Translated: CASSQPPGNYGYTF. The chain couples TRBV4-2 to TRBJ1-2; the D is unclear. The V end was cut by 2 bases, the J end by 2 bases, with 9 bases between. Germline V gene data show CDR1 as LGHNA and CDR2 as YNFKEQ. The CDR3 spans 14 residues.

The chain is built from TRBV7-3 and TRBJ2-1; TRBD1 aligns across 8 bases. With V trimmed by 5 bases and J by 14 bases, 8 bases remained unmatched. The CDR3 runs to 12 residues. Germline V gene data show CDR1 as SGHTA and CDR2 as FQGTGA. This CDR3 reads CASSTRTGPEFF. DNA of the CDR3: TGTGCCAGCAGCACACGGACAGGGCCCGAGTTCTTC.

V usage is TRBV5-6 and J usage is TRBJ2-6; D is perhaps TRBD2 (5 bases). This CDR3 is built from 15 residues. Trimming left V 1 base short and J 0 bases short, with 5 bases between. In germline, CDR1 is SGHDT, CDR2 YYEEEE. As DNA, the CDR3 is TGTGCCAGCAGCTTGCGGGGCTCTGGGGCCAACGTCCTGACTTTC. Its translation is CASSLRGSGANVLTF.

The chain has TRBV7-9 and TRBJ2-7; TRBD2 aligns across 12 bases. The CDR3 contains 16 residues. Germline V gene sequence: CDR1 SEHNR, CDR2 FQNEAQ (reference sequence). V dropped 4 bases and J dropped 1; count of bases not matched to a gene: 5. The chain's CDR3 is CASSSPGTSGSYEQYF. CDR3 bases: TGTGCCAGCAGCTCTCCCGGGACTAGCGGGTCCTACGAGCAGTACTTC. Full variable domain (missing parts from reference TRBV7-9 and TRBJ2-7): DTGVSQNPRHKITKRGQNVTFRCDPISEHNRLYWYRQTLGQGPEFLTYFQNEAQLEKSRLLSDRFSAERPKGSFSTLEIQRTEQGDSAMYLCASSSPGTSGSYEQYFGPGTRLTVT.

The chain carries TRBV10-3 and TRBJ1-5; D remains ambiguous. The CDR3 length is 15 residues. V was clipped by 2 bases and J by 5 bases, with 13 bases between them. Looked up from germline, CDR1 is ENHRY and CDR2 is SYGVKD. Written as DNA, the CDR3 is TGTGCCATCAGTGAGGGCCAACTTAGTTATCAGCCCCAGCATTTT. Translating gives CAISEGQLSYQPQHF.

This chain joins TRBV27 and TRBJ1-2; D not resolved. Trimming took off 8 bases at V and 4 bases at J, with 11 bases between the two ends. The CDR3 loop spans 12 amino acids. The V gene's germline CDR1 is MNHEY and CDR2 SMNVEV (reference sequence). The DNA of the CDR3 is TGTGCCAGCGCCGGAAGAGCCTATGGCTACACCTTC. As protein: CASAGRAYGYTF.

The rearrangement joins TRBV5-1 to TRBJ2-7; TRBD1 aligns across 8 bases. V lost 0 bases to trimming and J lost 0 bases; unmatched junction nucleotides: 14. The CDR3 runs 19 residues. From germline, CDR1 is SGHRS and CDR2 YFSETQ. The CDR3 region is CASSLVEGQDPRSSYEQYF. The CDR3 bases are TGCGCCAGCAGCTTGGTTGAGGGACAGGACCCTAGGAGCTCCTACGAGCAGTACTTC.

J is TRBJ1-2 and V is TRBV5-1, with no clear D. Germline V lookup: CDR1 SGHRS, CDR2 YFSETQ. Trimming took off 5 bases at V and 7 bases at J, with 18 bases between the two ends. CDR3 size: 14 residues. CDR3 nucleotides: TGCGCCAGCAGTTCGAGTGTGGGGAGCGTTGGCTACACCTTC. It codes for CASSSSVGSVGYTF.

The chain couples TRBV28 to TRBJ1-4; 10 bases map to TRBD1. The germline CDR1 and CDR2 sequences are MDHEN and SYDVKM. V shed 6 bases, J shed 4 bases, and the junction held 2 bases outside the gene matches. CDR3 length: 14 amino acids. The CDR3 sequence is CASSRTGGNEKLFF. The CDR3 nucleotides read TGTGCCAGCAGCAGGACAGGGGGTAATGAAAAACTGTTTTTT.

The rearrangement links TRBV28 to TRBJ1-5; D is undetermined. The CDR3 sequence is 16 residues long. V gave up 6 bases and J gave up 0 bases, with 15 bases separating them. Germline CDR1 MDHEN, CDR2 SYDVKM. The CDR3 nucleotides read TGTGCCAGCAGGGACCGGATTCTCCTTAGCAATCAGCCCCAGCATTTT. Translation gives CASRDRILLSNQPQHF.